The 27 T cell receptor beta chains below come from one sample, sequenced in a study of breast tumors, draining lymph nodes, adjacent tissues. Axillary draining lymph nodes of breast cancer patients supplied the node samples. TCRdb re-called the multiplex PCR reads through MiXCR, storing one row per CDR3 protein. The data show approximately 140,000 distinct CDR3 sequences, with over 25% seen just once and around 2.3% held by the top ten. Sequenced: axillary lymph node tissue. These receptors were obtained from a female donor with breast cancer. Some clones in this sample may be carry-over from other donors' samples.

CDR3 amino acids: CASSQQKDTEAFF. The CDR3, as DNA: TGTGCCAGCAGCCAACAGAAGGACACTGAAGCTTTCTTT. The V call is TRBV14, the J call TRBJ1-1, with D hard to call. CDR1 and CDR2 from the germline V gene are SGHDN and FVKESK. The CDR3 is 13 amino acids. Trimming cost V 2 bases and J 3 bases, with 7 bases left between them.

This clonotype has just a few counts. J is TRBJ1-1 and V is TRBV6-5; D gene uncertain. CDR3 length equals 15 residues. CDR1 is MNHEY and CDR2 is SVGAGI in the germline V gene. Trimming took 5 bases from V and 1 from J, leaving 14 bases between them. CDR3 DNA sequence: TGTGCCAGCAGTCCGAGGCAATCGACGAACACTGAAGCTTTCTTT. Its protein product is CASSPRQSTNTEAFF.

With respect to this clonotype: A much more abundant neighbour one base away suggests this may be a read error. As the CDR3 is not closed by the conserved phenylalanine or tryptophan, this likely results from a read error. The chain recombines TRBV19 with TRBJ2-1; 9 nucleotides align to TRBD1. CDR1 is LNHDA and CDR2 is SQIVND in the germline V gene (reference sequence). The CDR3 has 16 residues. J was trimmed by 7 bases and V by 7 bases; bases with no gene match: 14. CDR3 nucleotide sequence: TGTGCCAGTACTCTTAGGGGGGACAGGGATTCGAATGAGCAGTTCTCC. Residues: CASTLRGDRDSNEQFS.

Note on this clonotype: One end of the junction does not line up with germline, which may come from a read error. This sequence joins TRBV20-1 and TRBJ2-5, with TRBD2 matching 9 bases. Germline CDR1 is DFQATT and CDR2 is SNEGSKA (reference sequence). The CDR3 contains 12 residues. CDR3 nucleotide sequence: TGCAGGATAGCGGGAGACAAGGATACGCCGTATTTC. Protein: CRIAGDKDTPYF.

This sequence joins TRBV30 and TRBJ2-3, with D tentatively TRBD1 (6 bases). V lost 3 bases and J lost 6, with 25 bases in between. CDR3 length: 17 amino acids. From germline, CDR1 is GTSNPN and CDR2 SVGIG (reference sequence). The chain's CDR3 is CAWRWQGTAPNRDTQYF. In nucleotides, the CDR3 is TGTGCCTGGAGGTGGCAGGGGACGGCCCCAAATCGGGATACGCAGTATTTT.

This clonotype was found once. The rearrangement uses TRBV9 and TRBJ1-2, with D unresolved. Germline V CDR1 and CDR2: SGDLS, YYNGEE. CDR3 size: 15 residues. The V and J ends lost 3 bases and 7 bases respectively, with 19 bases between them. The CDR3: CASSGWQADPSGYTF. The CDR3 nucleotides are TGTGCCAGCAGCGGGTGGCAGGCAGATCCGTCTGGCTACACCTTC. The variable domain in full, with the rest retrieved from reference TRBV9 and TRBJ1-2, is DSGVTQTPKHLITATGQRVTLRCSPRSGDLSVYWYQQSLDQGLQFLIQYYNGEERAKGNILERFSAQQFPDLHSELNLSSLELGDSALYFCASSGWQADPSGYTFGSGTRLTVV.

Ten or more counts support this clonotype. This chain joins TRBV6-1 and TRBJ2-1, with D possibly TRBD2 on 5 matching bases. The CDR3 consists of 15 residues. Trimming took off 5 bases at V and 5 bases at J, with 16 bases between the two ends. Germline V CDR1 and CDR2: MNHNS, SASEGT. The DNA for the CDR3 is TGTGCCAGCAGTAGAGGCGGGCGCCTAGACAATGAGCAGTTCTTC. Translation: CASSRGGRLDNEQFF.

The V call is TRBV2, the J call TRBJ2-1; 9 bases match TRBD1. Germline CDR1 is SNHLY and CDR2 is FYNNEI. This CDR3 spans 14 amino acids. Trimming took 5 bases from V and 5 from J; bases not matched to a gene: 4. The CDR3 DNA follows: TGTGCCAGCAGTAGACAGGGGGACCACAATGAGCAGTTCTTC. As protein: CASSRQGDHNEQFF. The variable domain in full, with the rest retrieved from reference TRBV2 and TRBJ2-1, is EPEVTQTPSHQVTQMGQEVILRCVPISNHLYFYWYRQILGQKVEFLVSFYNNEISEKSEIFDDQFSVERPDGSNFTLKIRSTKLEDSAMYFCASSRQGDHNEQFFGPGTRLTVL.

This clonotype was observed at least ten times. J is TRBJ2-1 and V is TRBV30, with D tentatively TRBD2 (6 bases). The CDR3 is 14 amino acids. V gave up 0 bases and J gave up 4 bases, with 10 bases separating them. CDR1 and CDR2 (germline): GTSNPN, SVGIG (reference sequence). CDR3 protein: CAWSVGGKYNEQFF. CDR3 nucleotides: TGTGCCTGGAGTGTTGGCGGGAAATACAATGAGCAGTTCTTC.

This clonotype was counted at least ten times. This chain uses TRBV3-1 with TRBJ2-2; 8 nucleotides line up with TRBD2. This CDR3 contains 17 residues. J gave up 5 bases and V 3 bases, and 11 bases lay outside the gene matches. From germline, CDR1 is LGHDT and CDR2 YNNKEL (reference sequence). The CDR3 DNA reads as TGTGCCAGCAGCCAGTTCGGGGGGGCAGACCTAACCGGGGAGCTGTTTTTT. It codes for CASSQFGGADLTGELFF.

This clonotype was recorded many times. The rearrangement links TRBV20-1 to TRBJ2-3, with D unresolved. Germline V gene sequence: CDR1 DFQATT, CDR2 SNEGSKA (reference sequence). CDR3 size: 15 residues. Deletions cut 6 bases from V and 0 bases from J, with 16 bases between. In DNA, the CDR3 is TGCAGTGCGCTAGGGTCCAGGCCTAGCACAGATACGCAGTATTTT. Its translation is CSALGSRPSTDTQYF.

This clonotype was detected many times. This chain connects TRBV19 to TRBJ1-2, with unresolved D. The CDR3 is 15 residues long. Germline CDR1 is LNHDA and CDR2 is SQIVND (reference sequence). V lost 5 bases to trimming and J lost 6 bases, with 19 bases between them. CDR3 nucleotides: TGTGCCAGTAGTGCCCCTCAAGGGTTCGGGCATGGCTACACCTTC. Its protein is CASSAPQGFGHGYTF. Complete variable domain (other parts from reference TRBV19 and TRBJ1-2): DGGITQSPKYLFRKEGQNVTLSCEQNLNHDAMYWYRQDPGQGLRLIYYSQIVNDFQKGDIAEGYSVSREKKESFPLTVTSAQKNPTAFYLCASSAPQGFGHGYTFGSGTRLTVV.

In this sample, this clonotype turned up many times. The chain couples TRBV28 to TRBJ2-7; 9 bases align to TRBD1. Trimming cost V 4 bases and J 6 bases; bases outside gene matches: 10. Germline V gene sequence: CDR1 MDHEN, CDR2 SYDVKM. This CDR3 comprises 15 residues. The CDR3 sequence: CASSSFGTGNSEQYF. As DNA, the CDR3 is TGTGCCAGCAGTTCCTTTGGGACAGGGAACTCCGAGCAGTACTTC.

This clonotype was observed a single time. This may stem from a read error, because a much larger clone lies one nucleotide away. This rearrangement joins TRBV20-1 to TRBJ1-2; no clear D gene. This CDR3 contains 13 residues. Germline V lookup: CDR1 DFQATT, CDR2 SNEGSKA (reference sequence). The CDR3 DNA reads as TGCAGTACTAGAGATCTTGGGGTGGCTGCCTACACCTTC. Translating it yields CSTRDLGVAAYTF.

Many counts were recorded for this clonotype. The chain employs TRBV11-2 and TRBJ2-1; D may be TRBD1 or TRBD2 (5 bases each). The CDR3 totals 15 residues. The germline V and J ends were trimmed by 0 bases and 6 bases, with 12 bases remaining between them. In germline, CDR1 is SGHAT, CDR2 FQNNGV. As DNA, the CDR3 is TGTGCCAGCAGCTTAGACAGGATGGGGGTCAATGAGCAGTTCTTC. It specifies CASSLDRMGVNEQFF.

For this clonotype: This may be a read error: a much more frequent sequence differs by one nucleotide. This chain connects TRBV18 to TRBJ1-5, with D possibly TRBD1 on 5 matching bases. Germline CDR1 reads KGHSH; CDR2 reads LQKENI. CDR3 length: 15 amino acids. Trimming left V 5 bases short and J 6 bases short, with 17 bases between. The CDR3 here is CASSTLDNPAQPQHF. In DNA, the CDR3 is TGTGCCAGCTCAACTCTGGACAACCCCGCTCAGCCCCAGCATTTT.

This clonotype has ten or more counts. J is TRBJ2-1 and V is TRBV19; D may be TRBD2 (6 bases). The CDR3 has 15 amino acids. Germline values: CDR1 LNHDA, CDR2 SQIVND (reference sequence). The V and J ends lost 6 bases and 6 bases respectively, with 18 bases between them. The CDR3 nucleotides read TGTGCCAGTAGATTTACCGGGACTGGACGCAATGAGCAGTTCTTC. This codes for CASRFTGTGRNEQFF.

About this clonotype itself: A much larger clone lies a single base off, so this may be a read error. The gene calls are TRBV5-4 and TRBJ2-5; 7 positions agree with TRBD2. The CDR3 is 16 residues long. Germline V CDR1 and CDR2: SGHNT, YYREEE (reference sequence). V lost 5 bases to trimming and J lost 9 bases; unmatched junction nucleotides: 19. CDR3 protein: CASSYPASGVVEAQYF. CDR3 coding DNA: TGTGCCAGCAGTTATCCCGCGAGCGGGGTAGTGGAGGCCCAGTACTTC.

The chain links TRBV12-5 to TRBJ1-1; perhaps TRBD1 as D (5 bases). The CDR3 is made up of 14 amino acids. Germline loops: CDR1 LGHNT, CDR2 FRNRAP. Trimming took 1 base from V and 5 from J, leaving 11 bases between them. The CDR3 sequence: CASGLGGVRTEAFF. CDR3 nucleotide sequence: TGTGCTAGTGGTTTGGGAGGGGTACGGACTGAAGCTTTCTTT.

In its sample, this clonotype was seen a few times. The rearrangement uses TRBV28 and TRBJ2-1; TRBD2 might be the D (5 bases). Between the trimmed V and J ends, which lost 3 bases and 5 bases, there was a span of 11 bases. Germline CDR1 is MDHEN and CDR2 is SYDVKM. CDR3 size: 14 residues. The chain's CDR3 is CASSFFLANNEQFF. The CDR3 DNA reads as TGTGCCAGCAGTTTTTTTTTAGCGAACAATGAGCAGTTCTTC.

With respect to this clonotype: One junction end disagrees with the germline gene, perhaps due to a read error. This chain links TRBV2 with TRBJ2-1; D is possibly TRBD2 (7 bases). CDR1 and CDR2 from the germline V gene are SNHLY and FYNNEI. The CDR3 is 13 amino acids. The CDR3 region has the DNA TGTGCCAGCAACAGGGAGGGGGGTTCTGAGCTCTTCTTT. Protein sequence: CASNREGGSELFF.

With respect to this clonotype: A much larger clone differs by one base, so this may be a read error. The CDR3 bases are TGTGCCGGCAGGCTAGGCGTCGCACAGGATTATGGCTACCCCTTC. Translating gives CAGRLGVAQDYGYPF. The chain combines TRBV7-3 with TRBJ1-2, with D possibly matching TRBD1 (5 bases). The length of the CDR3 is 15 residues. Germline-derived CDR1 and CDR2 are SGHTA and FQGTGA.

Ten or more counts support this clonotype. The J gene is TRBJ1-3, the V gene TRBV3-1; D is unresolved. Trimming removed 7 bases at V and 1 base at J, with 11 bases between. CDR3 length equals 14 residues. From germline, CDR1 is LGHDT and CDR2 YNNKEL (reference sequence). In DNA form, the CDR3 reads TGTGCCAGCATGAATAGGGAGTCTGGAAACACCATATATTTT. Translated: CASMNRESGNTIYF.

This clonotype was counted many times. DNA for the CDR3: TGTGCCAGCAGCTTAGGCCCACCCTCCTACAATGAGCAGTTCTTC. Encoded protein: CASSLGPPSYNEQFF. This rearrangement joins TRBV7-2 to TRBJ2-1; D is unclear. Germline V gene sequence: CDR1 SGHTA, CDR2 FQGNSA. The germline V and J ends were trimmed by 1 base and 0 bases, with 7 bases remaining between them. This CDR3 contains 15 residues.

The chain combines TRBV5-4 with TRBJ2-5; D may be TRBD2 (5 bases). This CDR3 contains 15 residues. The V and J ends lost 6 bases and 7 bases respectively, with 22 bases between them. The germline gives CDR1 SGHNT, CDR2 YYREEE (reference sequence). CDR3 residues: CASTNRAAESGTQYF. Written as DNA, the CDR3 is TGTGCCAGCACCAACCGAGCGGCGGAGTCAGGGACCCAGTACTTC.

The chain joins TRBV5-1 to TRBJ1-2; D perhaps matches TRBD1 (6 bases). Germline-derived CDR1 and CDR2 are SGHRS and YFSETQ. Trimming removed 3 bases at V and 4 bases at J, with 13 bases between. The CDR3 is made up of 14 amino acids. CDR3 in DNA: TGCGCCAGCAGCTCCACAGGGACTAGCTATGGCTACACCTTC. It specifies CASSSTGTSYGYTF.

This clonotype appeared many times. This chain joins TRBV4-1 and TRBJ2-2; 10 nucleotides align to TRBD2. The V gene end was trimmed by 1 base and the J gene end by 3 bases; junction bases not matched to a gene: 5. The CDR3 has 17 residues. Germline V gives CDR1 MGHRA, CDR2 YSYEKL. Here the CDR3 DNA reads TGCGCCAGCAGCCAAGTAGGACTAGCGGCCTACACCGGGGAGCTGTTTTTT. Protein product: CASSQVGLAAYTGELFF.